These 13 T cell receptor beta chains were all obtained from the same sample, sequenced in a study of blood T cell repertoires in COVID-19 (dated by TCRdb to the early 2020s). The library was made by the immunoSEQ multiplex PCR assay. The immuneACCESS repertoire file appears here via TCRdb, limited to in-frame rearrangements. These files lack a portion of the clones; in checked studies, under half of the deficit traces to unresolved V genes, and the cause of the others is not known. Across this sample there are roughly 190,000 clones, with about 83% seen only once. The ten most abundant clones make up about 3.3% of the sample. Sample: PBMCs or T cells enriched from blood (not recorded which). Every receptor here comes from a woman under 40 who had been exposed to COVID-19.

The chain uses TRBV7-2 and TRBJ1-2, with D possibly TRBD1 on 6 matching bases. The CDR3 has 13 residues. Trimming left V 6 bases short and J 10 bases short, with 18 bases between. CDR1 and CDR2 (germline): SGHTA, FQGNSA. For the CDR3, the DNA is TGTGCCAGCAGTATAAATCAGGACAGTTCCTACACCTTC. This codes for CASSINQDSSYTF.

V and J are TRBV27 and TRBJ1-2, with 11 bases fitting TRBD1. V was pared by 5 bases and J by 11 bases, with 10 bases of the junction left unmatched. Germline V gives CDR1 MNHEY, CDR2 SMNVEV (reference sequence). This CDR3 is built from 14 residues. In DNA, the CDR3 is TGTGCCAGCAGTCTCCCGGGACAGGGGGGGAAGTACACCTTC. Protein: CASSLPGQGGKYTF.

CDR3 nucleotides: TGTGCCAGCAGCCCGGACAGGGGTCACACCGGGGAGCTGTTTTTT. Its protein product is CASSPDRGHTGELFF. This chain links TRBV5-6 with TRBJ2-2; 9 positions match TRBD1. Trimming removed 4 bases from V and 3 bases from J; junction bases left unmatched: 4. The CDR3 is 15 residues long. Per the germline V gene, CDR1 is SGHDT and CDR2 is YYEEEE. The complete variable domain, with remaining parts taken from reference TRBV5-6 and TRBJ2-2, reads DAGVTQSPTHLIKTRGQQVTLRCSPKSGHDTVSWYQQALGQGPQFIFQYYEEEERQRGNFPDRFSGHQFPNYSSELNVNALLLGDSALYLCASSPDRGHTGELFFGEGSRLTVL.

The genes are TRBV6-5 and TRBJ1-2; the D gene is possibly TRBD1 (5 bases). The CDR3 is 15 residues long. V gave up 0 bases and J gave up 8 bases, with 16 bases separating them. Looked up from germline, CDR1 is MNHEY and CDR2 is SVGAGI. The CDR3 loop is CASSYSPVGVGGYTF. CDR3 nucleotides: TGTGCCAGCAGTTACTCCCCCGTAGGGGTGGGAGGCTACACCTTC.

Here the CDR3 DNA reads TGTGCCAGCAGCCCGACCCCCGGGTCAACTAATGAAAAACTGTTTTTT. Translated, it gives CASSPTPGSTNEKLFF. This sequence joins TRBV9 and TRBJ1-4, with D uncertain. The CDR3 is made up of 16 amino acids. Germline V gene data show CDR1 as SGDLS and CDR2 as YYNGEE. With 4 bases removed from V and 0 bases from J, the gap between germline ends came to 13 bases.

CDR3 sequence: CAWSLPGQGALGYTF. In DNA form, the CDR3 reads TGTGCCTGGAGTCTCCCGGGACAGGGGGCGCTGGGCTACACCTTC. This rearrangement joins TRBV30 to TRBJ1-2; the match to TRBD1 covers 12 bases. This CDR3 is 15 amino acids long. Unmatched junction bases numbered 9, after V lost 2 bases and J lost 8 bases. CDR1 and CDR2 from the germline V gene are GTSNPN and SVGIG (reference sequence).

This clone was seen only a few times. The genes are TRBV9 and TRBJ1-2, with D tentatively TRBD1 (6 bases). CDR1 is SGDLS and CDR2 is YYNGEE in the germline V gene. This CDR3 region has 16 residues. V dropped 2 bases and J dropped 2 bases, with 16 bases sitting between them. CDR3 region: CASSVSVQGSNYGYTF. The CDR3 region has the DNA TGTGCCAGCAGCGTTAGTGTTCAGGGGTCAAACTATGGCTACACCTTC. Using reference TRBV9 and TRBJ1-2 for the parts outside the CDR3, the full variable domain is DSGVTQTPKHLITATGQRVTLRCSPRSGDLSVYWYQQSLDQGLQFLIQYYNGEERAKGNILERFSAQQFPDLHSELNLSSLELGDSALYFCASSVSVQGSNYGYTFGSGTRLTVV.

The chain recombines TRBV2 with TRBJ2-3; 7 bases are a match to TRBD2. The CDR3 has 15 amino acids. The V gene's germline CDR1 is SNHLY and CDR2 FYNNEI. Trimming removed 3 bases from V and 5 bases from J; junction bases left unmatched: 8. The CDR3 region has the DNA TGTGCCAGCAGTGAGGGGCTAGCGGAGAAAGATACGCAGTATTTT. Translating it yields CASSEGLAEKDTQYF.

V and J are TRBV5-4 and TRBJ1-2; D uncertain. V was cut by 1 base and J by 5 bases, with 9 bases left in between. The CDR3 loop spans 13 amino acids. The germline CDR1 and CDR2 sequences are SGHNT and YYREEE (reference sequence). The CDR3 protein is CASSLFQAYGYTF. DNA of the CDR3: TGTGCCAGCAGCTTGTTTCAGGCATATGGCTACACCTTC.

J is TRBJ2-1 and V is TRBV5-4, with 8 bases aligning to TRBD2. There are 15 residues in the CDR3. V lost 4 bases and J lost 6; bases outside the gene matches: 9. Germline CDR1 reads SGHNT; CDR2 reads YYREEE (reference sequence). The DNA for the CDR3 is TGTGCCAGCAGCACGGGAGGGCGACTAGTCAATGAGCAGTTCTTC. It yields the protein CASSTGGRLVNEQFF. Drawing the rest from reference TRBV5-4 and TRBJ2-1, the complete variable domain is ETGVTQSPTHLIKTRGQQVTLRCSSQSGHNTVSWYQQALGQGPQFIFQYYREEENGRGNFPPRFSGLQFPNYSSELNVNALELDDSALYLCASSTGGRLVNEQFFGPGTRLTVL.

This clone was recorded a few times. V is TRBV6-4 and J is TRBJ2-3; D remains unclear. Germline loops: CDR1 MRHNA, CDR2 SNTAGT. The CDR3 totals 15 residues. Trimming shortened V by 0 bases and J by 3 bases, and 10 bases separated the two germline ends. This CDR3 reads CASSDSSTGTDTQYF. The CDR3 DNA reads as TGTGCCAGCAGTGACTCGAGTACGGGTACAGATACGCAGTATTTT.

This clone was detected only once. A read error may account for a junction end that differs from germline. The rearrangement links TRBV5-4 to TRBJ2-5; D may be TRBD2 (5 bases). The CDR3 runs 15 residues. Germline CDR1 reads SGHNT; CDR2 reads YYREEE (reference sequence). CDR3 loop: CASSWETDPREAQYF. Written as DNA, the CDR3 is TGTGCCAGCAGCTGGGAGACCGACCCAAGAGAGGCCCAGTACTTC.

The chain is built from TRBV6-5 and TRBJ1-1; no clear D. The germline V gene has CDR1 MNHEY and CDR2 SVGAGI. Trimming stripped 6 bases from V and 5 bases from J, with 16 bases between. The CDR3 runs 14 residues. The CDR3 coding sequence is TGTGCCAGCAGGGGAGACACCGGCGGTACTGAAGCTTTCTTT. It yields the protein CASRGDTGGTEAFF.